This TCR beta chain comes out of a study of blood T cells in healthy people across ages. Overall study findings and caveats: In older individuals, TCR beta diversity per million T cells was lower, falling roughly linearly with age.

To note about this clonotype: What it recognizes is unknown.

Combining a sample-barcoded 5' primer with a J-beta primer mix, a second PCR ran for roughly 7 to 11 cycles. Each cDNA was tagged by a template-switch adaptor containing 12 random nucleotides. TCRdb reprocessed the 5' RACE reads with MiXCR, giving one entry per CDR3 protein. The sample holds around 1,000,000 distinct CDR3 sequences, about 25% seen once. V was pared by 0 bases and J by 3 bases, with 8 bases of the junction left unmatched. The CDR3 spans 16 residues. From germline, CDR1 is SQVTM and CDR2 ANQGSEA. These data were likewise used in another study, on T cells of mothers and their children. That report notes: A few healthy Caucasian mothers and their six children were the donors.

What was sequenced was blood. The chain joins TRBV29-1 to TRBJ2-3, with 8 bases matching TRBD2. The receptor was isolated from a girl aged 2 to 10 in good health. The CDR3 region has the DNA TGCAGCGTTGAAGACTGGGCGACTAGCGAAACAGATACGCAGTATTTT. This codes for CSVEDWATSETDTQYF.